This T cell receptor (beta chain) emerged from a study of cytomegalovirus exposure and HLA in healthy donors. Clones were read by immunoSEQ multiplex PCR, and TCRdb kept only the in-frame ones, dropping some. The table records hundreds of thousands of clones, about 90% of them present only once. The CDR3 has 15 amino acids. Trimming took 5 bases from V and 0 from J, leaving 12 bases between them. The germline gives CDR1 SGDLS, CDR2 YYNGEE. The TCR was taken from a man younger than 35 in good health and CMV-seropositive. The genes are TRBV9 and TRBJ2-1, with D perhaps matching TRBD2 (6 bases). Sequences were obtained from PBMCs. The CDR3 protein is CASSIGGSSYNEQFF. The CDR3 DNA is TGTGCCAGCAGTATCGGGGGAAGCTCCTACAATGAGCAGTTCTTC.